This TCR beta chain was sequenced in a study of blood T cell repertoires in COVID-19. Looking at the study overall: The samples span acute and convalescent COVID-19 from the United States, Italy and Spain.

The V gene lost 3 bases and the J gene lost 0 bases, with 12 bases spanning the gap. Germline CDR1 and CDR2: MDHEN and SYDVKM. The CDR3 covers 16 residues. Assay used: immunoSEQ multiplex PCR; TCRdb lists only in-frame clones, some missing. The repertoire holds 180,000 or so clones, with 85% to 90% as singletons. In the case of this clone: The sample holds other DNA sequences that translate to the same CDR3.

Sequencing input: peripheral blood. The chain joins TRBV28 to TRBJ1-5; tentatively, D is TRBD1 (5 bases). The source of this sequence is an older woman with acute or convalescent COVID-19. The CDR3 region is CASSFSGGGSNQPQHF. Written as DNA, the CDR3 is TGTGCCAGCAGTTTTTCCGGGGGAGGTAGCAATCAGCCCCAGCATTTT.